This T cell receptor beta chain stems from a study of blood T cells in healthy people across ages. The CDR3 runs to 18 residues. Germline-derived CDR1 and CDR2 are KGHSH and LQKENI. V was trimmed by 1 base and J by 1 base, leaving 19 bases between them. Study outcomes and limitations: Naive T cell percentage and TCR beta diversity correlated strongly. Long-lived donors carried more naive CD4+ cells and greater diversity than aged donors.

Alongside a J-beta primer mix, a sample-barcoded 5' primer served in a second PCR lasting roughly 6 to 11 cycles. In TCRdb, the 5' RACE reads were re-called with MiXCR into one record per CDR3 protein. The sample lists about 780,000 distinct CDR3 sequences; around 25% were seen once. In the case of this clonotype: Its antigen is undetermined.

These records were also assigned to another study, of T cells of mothers and their children.

The source material was blood. This clonotype was obtained from a boy aged 5-17 years in good health. The rearrangement uses TRBV18 and TRBJ1-1; D is unresolved. The CDR3 region is CASSPQNLPAKTNTEAFF. DNA of the CDR3: TGTGCCAGCTCACCACAAAATCTCCCAGCTAAGACGAACACTGAAGCTTTCTTT. Variable domain in full (rest from reference TRBV18 and TRBJ1-1): NAGVMQNPRHLVRRRGQEARLRCSPMKGHSHVYWYRQLPEEGLKFMVYLQKENIIDESGMPKERFSAEFPKEGPSILRIQQVVRGDSAAYFCASSPQNLPAKTNTEAFFGQGTRLTVV.